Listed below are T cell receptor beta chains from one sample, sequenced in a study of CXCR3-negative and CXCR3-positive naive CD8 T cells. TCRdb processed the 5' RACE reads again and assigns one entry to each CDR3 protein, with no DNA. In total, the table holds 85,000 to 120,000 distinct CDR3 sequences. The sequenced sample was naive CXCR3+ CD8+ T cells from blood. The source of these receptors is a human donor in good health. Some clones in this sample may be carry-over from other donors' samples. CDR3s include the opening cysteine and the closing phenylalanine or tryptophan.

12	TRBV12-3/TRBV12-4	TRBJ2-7	CASSFGGFEQYF
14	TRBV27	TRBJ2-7	CASSSGPVGHWQYF
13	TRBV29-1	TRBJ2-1	CSVRTGGTYEQFF
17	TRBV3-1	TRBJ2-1	CASSQQRIAGGPDEQFF
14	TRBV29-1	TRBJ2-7	CSVETSGSFYEQYF
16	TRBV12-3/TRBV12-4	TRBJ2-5	CASSRSTGLEEETQYF
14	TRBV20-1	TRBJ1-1	CSAILPTSTTEAFF
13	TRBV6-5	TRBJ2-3	CASGNRGTDTQYF
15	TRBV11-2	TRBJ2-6	CASSSAGSGANVLTF
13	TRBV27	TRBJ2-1	CASRLGNYNEQFF
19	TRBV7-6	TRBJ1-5	CASSFIRDRVGDSNQPQHF
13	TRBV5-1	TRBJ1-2	CASSLAAVDGYTF
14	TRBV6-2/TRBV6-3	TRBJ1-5	CASSYELGGQPQHF
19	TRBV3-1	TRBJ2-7	CASSQNPLQGLAISYEQYF
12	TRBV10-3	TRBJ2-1	CAISGTSVEQFF
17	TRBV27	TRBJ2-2	CASSFGTDYDYTGELFF
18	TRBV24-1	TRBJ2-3	CATSPGDRDILFTDTQYF
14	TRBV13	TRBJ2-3	CASSLRTGTDTQYF
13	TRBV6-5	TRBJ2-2	CASSYTNTGELFF
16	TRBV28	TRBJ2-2	CASSLLAGGLSGELFF